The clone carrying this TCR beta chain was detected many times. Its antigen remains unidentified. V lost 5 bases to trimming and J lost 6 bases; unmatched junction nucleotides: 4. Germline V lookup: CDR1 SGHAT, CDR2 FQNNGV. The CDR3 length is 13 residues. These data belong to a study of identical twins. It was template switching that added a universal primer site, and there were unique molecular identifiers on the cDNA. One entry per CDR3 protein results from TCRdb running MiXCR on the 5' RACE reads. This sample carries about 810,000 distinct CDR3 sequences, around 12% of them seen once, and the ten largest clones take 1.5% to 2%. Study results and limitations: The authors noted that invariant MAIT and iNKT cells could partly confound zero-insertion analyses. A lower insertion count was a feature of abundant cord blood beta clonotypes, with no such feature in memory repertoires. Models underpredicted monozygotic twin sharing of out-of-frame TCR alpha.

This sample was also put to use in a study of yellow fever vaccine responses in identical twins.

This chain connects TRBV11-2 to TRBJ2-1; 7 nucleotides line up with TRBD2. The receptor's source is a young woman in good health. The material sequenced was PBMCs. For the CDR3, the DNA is TGTGCCAGCAGCCACGGGGGGAGCAATGAGCAGTTCTTC. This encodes CASSHGGSNEQFF.